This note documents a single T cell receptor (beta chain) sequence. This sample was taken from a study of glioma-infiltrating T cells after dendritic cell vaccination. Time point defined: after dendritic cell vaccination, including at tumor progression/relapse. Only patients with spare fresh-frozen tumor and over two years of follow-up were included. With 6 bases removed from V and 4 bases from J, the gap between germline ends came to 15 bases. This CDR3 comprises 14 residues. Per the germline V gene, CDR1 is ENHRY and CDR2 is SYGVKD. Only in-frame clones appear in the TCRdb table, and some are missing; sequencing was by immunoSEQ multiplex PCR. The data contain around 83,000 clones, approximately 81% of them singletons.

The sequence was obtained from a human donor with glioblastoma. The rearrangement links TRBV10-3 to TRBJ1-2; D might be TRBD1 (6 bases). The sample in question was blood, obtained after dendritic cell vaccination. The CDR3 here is CAISSPGDIYGYTF. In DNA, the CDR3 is TGTGCCATCAGCAGTCCAGGGGATATCTATGGCTACACCTTC.